Listed below are T cell receptor beta chains from one sample, sequenced in a study of T cells in tumors after PD-1 blockade. Produced via immunoSEQ multiplex PCR; TCRdb's table is partial and in-frame only. The table lists thousands of clones, 62% of them singletons. Here the sequenced sample was tumor tissue, taken after anti-PD-1 treatment. The source of these receptors is a human donor with cutaneous squamous cell carcinoma. The CDR3 runs from the conserved cysteine through the conserved F or W. D genes are given only for firm matches. Rows give clone size only sometimes, using once, few, many, or a class for an expanded clone.

clone_size d_call j_call v_call cdr3_nt cdr3_aa
few . TRBJ1-2 TRBV5-6 TGTGCCAGCAGCTTGCGGAAAAGCTATGGCTACACCTTC CASSLRKSYGYTF
few . TRBJ2-5 TRBV7-6 TGTGCCAGCAGCTTAGTTGGGGGCTGGGAGCAAGAGACCCAGTACTTC CASSLVGGWEQETQYF
. . TRBJ2-7 TRBV20-1 TGCAGTGGGGCCAGGGAATACGAGCAGTACTTC CSGAREYEQYF
. . TRBJ2-7 TRBV10-3 TGTGCCATCAGTGATGCAGGGACCCCTTGGGAGCAGTACTTC CAISDAGTPWEQYF
. . TRBJ1-1 TRBV12-5 TGTGCTAGTGGTTTGGAAACAGAGAACACTGAAGCTTTCTTT CASGLETENTEAFF
. . TRBJ1-1 TRBV3-1/TRBV3-2 TGTGCCAGCAGCCAAGACGGGGGCGGGAACACTGAAGCTTTCTTT CASSQDGGGNTEAFF
. . TRBJ2-1 TRBV6-2/TRBV6-3 TGTGCCAGCAGTTATTCAGCGGAGCCGTTTTACAATGAGCAGTTCTTC CASSYSAEPFYNEQFF
. . TRBJ2-1 TRBV7-9 TGTGCCAGCAGCGGGTACAATGAGCAGTTCTTC CASSGYNEQFF
. TRBD2 TRBJ2-5 TRBV5-1 TGCGCCAGCAGCTTGGGCCAACTAGCGGGGGGGCATGCGACCCAGTACTTC CASSLGQLAGGHATQYF
. TRBD1 TRBJ2-2 TRBV6-1 TGTGCCAGCAGTGAGGAAGGGACAGCGAACACCGGGGAGCTGTTTTTT CASSEEGTANTGELFF
. . TRBJ2-7 TRBV7-8 TGTGCCAGCAGCCTCGGACAGTACGAGCAGTACTTC CASSLGQYEQYF
. . TRBJ2-4 TRBV6-1 TGTGCCAGCAGGGGGAAGGGAGTAGCCAAAAACATTCAGTACTTC CASRGKGVAKNIQYF
. TRBD1 TRBJ2-7 TRBV27 TGTGCCAGCAGTTTAAGTTTCGGACAGGGGTACGAGCAGTACTTC CASSLSFGQGYEQYF
. . TRBJ2-7 TRBV7-6 TGTGCCAGCAGCCTTACCGCCTACGAGCAGTACTTC CASSLTAYEQYF
few . TRBJ1-6 TRBV12-3/TRBV12-4 TGTGCCAGCAGTTCGCTCGGTTCACCCCTCCACTTT CASSSLGSPLHF